This T cell receptor beta chain was retrieved from a study of preoperative IRX-2 immunotherapy in early breast cancer. The CDR3 has 15 amino acids. Germline V gene data show CDR1 as KGHSH and CDR2 as LQKENI. Between the trimmed V and J ends, which lost 3 bases and 2 bases, there was a span of 14 bases. Here immunoSEQ multiplex PCR was the method, and the copy in TCRdb shows in-frame clones only, minus some. The sample consists of about 98,000 clones, roughly 90% of them appearing once. The treatment: preoperative locoregional IRX-2 cytokine immunotherapy. This phase Ib study tested locoregional IRX-2 cytokine immunotherapy given before surgery.

The genes are TRBV18 and TRBJ2-7; perhaps D is TRBD1 or TRBD2 (5 bases each). Sequencing used tumor tissue, obtained after IRX-2 immunotherapy. This TCR was sampled from a human donor with breast cancer. CDR3: CASSPESSGPYEQYF. The CDR3 DNA follows: TGTGCCAGCTCACCCGAAAGTTCGGGGCCCTACGAGCAGTACTTC.